A single sample gave rise to the 31 T cell receptor beta chains below, sequenced in a study of OX40 agonist ivuxolimab in advanced cancers. The method was immunoSEQ multiplex PCR; TCRdb's version includes in-frame clones alone and lacks a portion of them. The table lists about 12,000 clones, about 80% of them singletons. The sample was CD4+ or CD8+ T cells sorted from blood, taken in a trial of the OX40 agonist ivuxolimab. Receptors originate from an adult with an advanced solid tumor such as melanoma, head and neck, liver or kidney cancer.

The chain has TRBV27 and TRBJ2-2; perhaps TRBD1 as D (6 bases). This CDR3 has 15 residues. V shed 3 bases and J shed 4 bases, with 12 bases lying between them. CDR1 MNHEY and CDR2 SMNVEV come from the germline V gene (reference sequence). The CDR3 reads CASSFYRAGTGELFF. As DNA, the CDR3 is TGTGCCAGCAGTTTTTACAGGGCCGGCACCGGGGAGCTGTTTTTT.

V gene TRBV12-5 combines with J gene TRBJ2-7; 8 bases agree with TRBD2. Germline CDR1 and CDR2: LGHNT and FRNRAP. This CDR3 has 16 residues. J lost 2 bases, V lost 1 base, and 7 bases had no gene match. CDR3 DNA: TGTGCTAGTGGTTTGGACCGGGGGGGAGCACCCTACGAGCAGTACTTC. Its protein product is CASGLDRGGAPYEQYF. Variable domain in full (rest from reference TRBV12-5 and TRBJ2-7): DARVTQTPRHKVTEMGQEVTMRCQPILGHNTVFWYRQTMMQGLELLAYFRNRAPLDDSGMPKDRFSAEMPDATLATLKIQPSEPRDSAVYFCASGLDRGGAPYEQYFGPGTRLTVT.

The chain combines TRBV5-6 with TRBJ2-1; 10 positions agree with TRBD1. J gave up 7 bases and V 0 bases, and 7 bases lay outside the gene matches. CDR3 length equals 16 residues. CDR1 and CDR2 (germline): SGHDT, YYEEEE. CDR3 nucleotides: TGTGCCAGCAGCTTGGGGCCCGGGACAGGGGTTAATGAGCAGTTCTTC. As protein: CASSLGPGTGVNEQFF.

J is TRBJ2-7 and V is TRBV4-3; D not certain. The CDR3 is made up of 14 amino acids. CDR1 is LGHNA and CDR2 is YSLEER in the germline V gene. The V gene lost 0 bases and the J gene lost 3 bases, with 9 bases spanning the gap. The CDR3 DNA reads as TGCGCCAGCAGCCAAGATTCTCCGGGCTACGAGCAGTACTTC. Translating gives CASSQDSPGYEQYF.

This chain uses TRBV6-1 with TRBJ1-1; TRBD1 might be the D (6 bases). Germline CDR1 is MNHNS and CDR2 is SASEGT. The CDR3 runs to 16 residues. V gave up 3 bases and J gave up 0 bases, with 14 bases separating them. The CDR3 sequence: CASSELFRGLNTEAFF. CDR3 DNA: TGTGCCAGCAGTGAGCTCTTCAGGGGTCTGAACACTGAAGCTTTCTTT.

The chain carries TRBV7-3 and TRBJ1-1; 10 bases agree with TRBD1. CDR1 is SGHTA and CDR2 is FQGTGA in the germline V gene. The CDR3 is 14 amino acids. V was pared by 5 bases and J by 4 bases, with 4 bases of the junction left unmatched. Here the CDR3 DNA reads TGTGCCAGCAGCATGACAGGGGGCGGCACTGAAGCTTTCTTT. Translated: CASSMTGGGTEAFF.

The chain is built from TRBV10-3 and TRBJ1-1; D is undetermined. Trimming stripped 0 bases from V and 0 bases from J, with 8 bases between. CDR1 and CDR2 from the germline V gene are ENHRY and SYGVKD. This CDR3 is built from 15 residues. The CDR3 nucleotides read TGTGCCATCAGTGAGTCAGTCAGCGTGAACACTGAAGCTTTCTTT. Translating it yields CAISESVSVNTEAFF.

The CDR3 region has the DNA TGTGCCAGCAGCTTAAAGGGAGAAGAGACCCAGTACTTC. Translating gives CASSLKGEETQYF. The rearrangement joins TRBV7-9 to TRBJ2-5; possibly TRBD2 for D (5 bases). The germline V gene encodes CDR1 SEHNR and CDR2 FQNEAQ (reference sequence). Between the trimmed V and J ends, which lost 2 bases and 3 bases, there was a span of 7 bases. The CDR3 runs to 13 residues.

The rearrangement uses TRBV11-3 and TRBJ1-1; no clear D gene. Per germline, CDR1 SGHNT and CDR2 YENEEA. CDR3 size: 12 residues. The ends were cut back, 2 bases at V and 5 bases at J, with 6 bases in the middle. CDR3 in DNA: TGTGCCAGCAGCTTAACGGGAACTGAAGCTTTCTTT. It yields the protein CASSLTGTEAFF. The full variable domain, in which reference TRBV11-3 and TRBJ1-1 provide the parts outside the CDR3, is EAGVVQSPRYKIIEKKQPVAFWCNPISGHNTLYWYLQNLGQGPELLIRYENEEAVDDSQLPKDRFSAERLKGVDSTLKIQPAELGDSAVYLCASSLTGTEAFFGQGTRLTVV.

The chain employs TRBV11-2 and TRBJ2-1; D perhaps matches TRBD2 (5 bases). V shed 4 bases and J shed 2 bases, with 9 bases lying between them. The CDR3 extends over 14 amino acids. Germline CDR1 and CDR2: SGHAT and FQNNGV. CDR3 amino acids: CASSWTPAYNEQFF. CDR3 DNA sequence: TGTGCCAGCAGCTGGACTCCGGCCTACAATGAGCAGTTCTTC.

The chain combines TRBV11-2 with TRBJ2-7; the D is unclear. The germline CDR1 and CDR2 sequences are SGHAT and FQNNGV. The V end lost 1 base, the J end lost 1 base, and 8 bases lay between the germline ends. The CDR3 extends over 14 amino acids. The CDR3 reads CASSLVVVSYEQYF. CDR3 in DNA: TGTGCCAGCAGCTTAGTTGTAGTATCCTACGAGCAGTACTTC.

V is TRBV19 and J is TRBJ1-5, with 7 bases aligning to TRBD1. The length of the CDR3 is 14 residues. From germline, CDR1 is LNHDA and CDR2 SQIVND (reference sequence). V lost 5 bases to trimming and J lost 5 bases; unmatched junction nucleotides: 6. The CDR3 DNA is TGTGCCAGTAGTTCCGGGACAGAGTATCAGCCCCAGCATTTT. Residues: CASSSGTEYQPQHF. Looking up the rest from reference TRBV19 and TRBJ1-5 gives the full variable domain: DGGITQSPKYLFRKEGQNVTLSCEQNLNHDAMYWYRQDPGQGLRLIYYSQIVNDFQKGDIAEGYSVSREKKESFPLTVTSAQKNPTAFYLCASSSGTEYQPQHFGDGTRLSIL.

The genes are TRBV5-6 and TRBJ2-5, with unresolved D. V was trimmed by 4 bases and J by 2 bases, leaving 6 bases between them. The CDR3 runs 12 residues. Germline V gives CDR1 SGHDT, CDR2 YYEEEE. The CDR3 DNA reads as TGTGCCAGCAGCCAGATACAAGAGACCCAGTACTTC. It codes for CASSQIQETQYF.

The chain combines TRBV4-1 with TRBJ1-1; the match to TRBD1 covers 9 bases. CDR3 length: 13 amino acids. Germline CDR1 and CDR2: MGHRA and YSYEKL. Trimming at V came to 4 bases and at J to 9 bases, leaving 6 bases not matched to a gene. CDR3 sequence reads: CASSPTGGNQAFF. The CDR3 DNA is TGCGCCAGCAGCCCGACAGGGGGTAATCAAGCTTTCTTT.

Note on this clone: Other nucleotide sequences from this sample produce the same CDR3. V is TRBV6-1 and J is TRBJ2-3; D might be TRBD2 (6 bases). There are 17 residues in the CDR3. The germline V and J ends were trimmed by 0 bases and 0 bases, with 13 bases remaining between them. Germline lookup yields CDR1 MNHNS and CDR2 SASEGT. Here the CDR3 DNA reads TGTGCCAGCAGTGAAGCCCTTGCGGGACGGAGCACAGATACGCAGTATTTT. This codes for CASSEALAGRSTDTQYF.

The chain recombines TRBV28 with TRBJ2-2; TRBD1 agrees at 9 bases. CDR1 and CDR2 (germline): MDHEN, SYDVKM. CDR3 length equals 13 residues. V lost 3 bases, J lost 9 bases, and 2 bases stayed unmatched. DNA of the CDR3: TGTGCCAGCAGTTTTGGACAGGGGTGGGAGCTGTTTTTT. Amino acid sequence: CASSFGQGWELFF.

This clone was counted a few times. This chain joins TRBV14 and TRBJ1-2; TRBD1 agrees at 9 bases. V shed 0 bases, J shed 3 bases, and the junction held 11 bases outside the gene matches. The CDR3 is 18 amino acids. Per the germline V gene, CDR1 is SGHDN and CDR2 is FVKESK. The CDR3 is CASSQDQTGTGSDYGYTF. CDR3 sequence (DNA): TGTGCCAGCAGCCAAGATCAGACCGGGACAGGGAGTGACTATGGCTACACCTTC.

V gene TRBV4-3 combines with J gene TRBJ1-5, with D unclear. V was shortened by 0 bases and J by 1 base, with 7 bases between the two germline ends. Per germline, CDR1 LGHNA and CDR2 YSLEER. The CDR3 spans 15 residues. CDR3 sequence (DNA): TGCGCCAGCAGCCAAGATGGAGGGAGCAATCAGCCCCAGCATTTT. The encoded protein is CASSQDGGSNQPQHF.

This chain links TRBV19 with TRBJ2-2; 10 positions agree with TRBD1. With V trimmed by 5 bases and J by 3 bases, 9 bases remained unmatched. The CDR3 has 17 amino acids. Germline V gene lookup returns CDR1 LNHDA and CDR2 SQIVND (reference sequence). CDR3 sequence: CASSLRRGQGDTGELFF. As DNA, the CDR3 is TGTGCCAGTAGTCTGAGGCGCGGACAGGGGGACACCGGGGAGCTGTTTTTT.

The chain combines TRBV6-5 with TRBJ1-5; D call uncertain. V gave up 5 bases and J gave up 1 base, with 12 bases separating them. The CDR3 runs 15 residues. The germline V gene encodes CDR1 MNHEY and CDR2 SVGAGI. The DNA of the CDR3 is TGTGCCAGCAGTCAAACCTGGGGAAGCAATCAGCCCCAGCATTTT. Encoded protein: CASSQTWGSNQPQHF.

The chain is built from TRBV4-3 and TRBJ2-5; TRBD2 aligns across 7 bases. Per the germline V gene, CDR1 is LGHNA and CDR2 is YSLEER. CDR3 length: 16 residues. Losses at the gene ends were 4 bases for V and 5 bases for J; bases not matched to a gene: 13. This chain's CDR3 is CASSPSSGQGGETQYF. Here the CDR3 DNA reads TGCGCCAGCAGCCCCAGTTCTGGCCAGGGAGGGGAGACCCAGTACTTC.

The chain is built from TRBV6-5 and TRBJ2-7, with D unresolved. This CDR3 region has 11 residues. Trimming stripped 4 bases from V and 3 bases from J, with 4 bases between. Germline CDR1 and CDR2: MNHEY and SVGAGI. The DNA for the CDR3 is TGTGCCAGCAGTTCTTTCTACGAGCAGTACTTC. It is translated as CASSSFYEQYF.

The CDR3 region is CASSPSRVDYSYEQYF. DNA for the CDR3: TGTGCCAGCTCACCATCTAGGGTAGATTACTCCTACGAGCAGTACTTC. J is TRBJ2-7 and V is TRBV18; D call uncertain. The V gene lost 2 bases and the J gene lost 0 bases, with 14 bases spanning the gap. The CDR3 loop spans 16 amino acids. The V gene's germline CDR1 is KGHSH and CDR2 LQKENI.

The chain has TRBV5-5 and TRBJ1-2, with D possibly being TRBD1 (5 bases). With 4 bases removed from V and 0 bases from J, the gap between germline ends came to 10 bases. The CDR3 consists of 14 residues. The germline V gene has CDR1 SGHKS and CDR2 YYEKEE (reference sequence). The CDR3 spells CASSPDSANYGYTF. The CDR3 DNA reads TGTGCCAGCAGCCCTGACAGCGCTAACTATGGCTACACCTTC.

The chain employs TRBV10-1 and TRBJ2-1, with a tentative D call TRBD2 (6 bases). The CDR3 is 15 amino acids. V was shortened by 4 bases and J by 3 bases, with 13 bases between the two germline ends. Germline CDR1 WNHNN, CDR2 SYGVQD (reference sequence). The CDR3: CASSVSRGNYNEQFF. For the CDR3, the DNA is TGCGCCAGCAGTGTTTCGCGGGGCAACTACAATGAGCAGTTCTTC.

This clone was counted a single time. The chain is built from TRBV27 and TRBJ2-1, with D possibly being TRBD1 (6 bases). This CDR3 comprises 15 residues. Germline CDR1 MNHEY, CDR2 SMNVEV (reference sequence). V was clipped by 7 bases and J by 0 bases, with 13 bases between them. CDR3 DNA: TGTGCCAGCACCTACGGGACATCCTCCTACAATGAGCAGTTCTTC. Its translation: CASTYGTSSYNEQFF.

The chain has TRBV27 and TRBJ2-3; D is unclear. The CDR3 runs 13 residues. The germline V and J ends were trimmed by 6 bases and 4 bases, with 11 bases remaining between them. Germline loops: CDR1 MNHEY, CDR2 SMNVEV (reference sequence). Here the CDR3 DNA reads TGTGCCAGCAGCTCCCAAGGCCCAGATACGCAGTATTTT. This gives the protein CASSSQGPDTQYF.

The V call is TRBV7-2, the J call TRBJ2-7; 8 bases are a match to TRBD2. Trimming removed 1 base from V and 8 bases from J; junction bases left unmatched: 1. CDR3 length: 12 amino acids. Germline V lookup: CDR1 SGHTA, CDR2 FQGNSA. CDR3 residues: CASSLEREKQYF. DNA of the CDR3: TGTGCCAGCAGCTTAGAGCGGGAGAAGCAGTACTTC. The full variable domain, in which reference TRBV7-2 and TRBJ2-7 provide the parts outside the CDR3, is GAGVSQSPSNKVTEKGKDVELRCDPISGHTALYWYRQSLGQGLEFLIYFQGNSAPDKSGLPSDRFSAERTGGSVSTLTIQRTQQEDSAVYLCASSLEREKQYFGPGTRLTVT.

This sequence joins TRBV9 and TRBJ2-2, with 11 bases matching TRBD1. Per germline, CDR1 SGDLS and CDR2 YYNGEE. This CDR3 is 15 amino acids long. After removal of 5 bases from V and 8 bases from J, the junction contained 8 bases not matched to a gene. The CDR3 sequence is CASSAADRGRGELFF. Written as DNA, the CDR3 is TGTGCCAGCAGTGCGGCGGACAGGGGGCGAGGGGAGCTGTTTTTT.

This sequence joins TRBV2 and TRBJ2-3; no reliable D call. The CDR3 covers 14 residues. Trimming removed 7 bases from V and 4 bases from J, with 15 bases in between. Germline values: CDR1 SNHLY, CDR2 FYNNEI. The chain's CDR3 is CASTSPGSPDTQYF. In DNA, the CDR3 is TGTGCCAGCACCAGCCCCGGAAGTCCAGATACGCAGTATTTT.

The chain links TRBV11-2 to TRBJ2-7, with 7 bases aligning to TRBD2. V gave up 6 bases and J gave up 2 bases; unmatched junction bases: 10. Germline lookup yields CDR1 SGHAT and CDR2 FQNNGV. The CDR3 sequence is 15 residues long. The CDR3 sequence is CASSRVAGPTYEQYF. CDR3 DNA: TGTGCCAGCAGTAGAGTAGCGGGCCCGACCTACGAGCAGTACTTC. Filled out from reference TRBV11-2 and TRBJ2-7, the complete variable domain reads EAGVAQSPRYKIIEKRQSVAFWCNPISGHATLYWYQQILGQGPKLLIQFQNNGVVDDSQLPKDRFSAERLKGVDSTLKIQPAKLEDSAVYLCASSRVAGPTYEQYFGPGTRLTVT.